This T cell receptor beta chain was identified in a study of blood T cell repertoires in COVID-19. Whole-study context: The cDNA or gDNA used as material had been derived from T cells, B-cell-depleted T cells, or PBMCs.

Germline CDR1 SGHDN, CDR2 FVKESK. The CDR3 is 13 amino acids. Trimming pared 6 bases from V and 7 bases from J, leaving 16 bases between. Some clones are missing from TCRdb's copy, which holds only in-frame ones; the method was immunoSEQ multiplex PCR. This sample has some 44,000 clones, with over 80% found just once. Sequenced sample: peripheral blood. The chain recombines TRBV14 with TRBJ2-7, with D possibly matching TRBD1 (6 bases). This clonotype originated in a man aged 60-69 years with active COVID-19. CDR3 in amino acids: CASRVQGSREQYF. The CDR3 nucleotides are TGTGCCAGCAGGGTACAGGGAAGTCGTGAGCAGTACTTC.